This T cell receptor (beta chain) is from a study of T-cell memory formation after mild COVID-19. The V gene lost 2 bases and the J gene lost 6 bases, with 14 bases spanning the gap. This CDR3 spans 15 amino acids. Germline CDR1 is MNHEY and CDR2 is SVGEGT. TCRdb processed the 5' RACE reads anew with MiXCR; each CDR3 protein has one entry. The sample lists 350,000 or so distinct CDR3 sequences, approximately 13% occurring once. The TCR was taken from a man younger than 35 who had mild COVID-19 (a few samples of this study predate the infection). Cell type and time point are not known. Sequenced input: PBMCs or a T cell subset sorted from them (not recorded which). The chain combines TRBV6-2 or TRBV6-3 with TRBJ2-1, with TRBD1 as a possible D gene (6 bases). CDR3 nucleotide sequence: TGTGCCAGCAGTTACCCCACCAACAGGGCCAATGAGCAGTTCTTC. It yields the protein CASSYPTNRANEQFF.